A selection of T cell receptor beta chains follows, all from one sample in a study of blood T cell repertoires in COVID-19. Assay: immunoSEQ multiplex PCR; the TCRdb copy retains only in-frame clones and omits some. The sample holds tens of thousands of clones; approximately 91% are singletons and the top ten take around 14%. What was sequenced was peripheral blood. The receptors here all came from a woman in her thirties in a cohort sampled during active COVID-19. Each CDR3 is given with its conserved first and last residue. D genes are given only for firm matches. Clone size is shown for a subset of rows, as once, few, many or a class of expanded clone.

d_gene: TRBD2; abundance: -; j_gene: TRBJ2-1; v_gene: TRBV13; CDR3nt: TGTGCCAGCAGCCTCGGGACTAGCGGGCCCCTCGGGCGGCTTAGAAGTTTCTACAATGAGCAGTTCTTC; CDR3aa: CASSLGTSGPLGRLRSFYNEQFF
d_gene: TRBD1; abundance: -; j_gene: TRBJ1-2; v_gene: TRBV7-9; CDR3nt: TGTGCCAGCAGCTTATCAACAGGGGTCGGCTACACCTTC; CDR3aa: CASSLSTGVGYTF
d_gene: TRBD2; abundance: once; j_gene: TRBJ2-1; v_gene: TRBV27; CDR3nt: TGTGCCAGCAGTTTGTGGCGGGAGAGGAACAATGAGCAGTTCTTC; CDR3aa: CASSLWRERNNEQFF
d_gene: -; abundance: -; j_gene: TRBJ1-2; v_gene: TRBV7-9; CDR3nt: TGTGCCAGCAGCTTTCCAGGGATAAACTATGGCTACACCTTC; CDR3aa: CASSFPGINYGYTF
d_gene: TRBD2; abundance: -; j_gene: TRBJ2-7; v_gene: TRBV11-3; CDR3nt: TGTGCCAGCAGCCCCGGACTAGCGGGTCCCTACGAGCAGTACTTC; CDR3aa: CASSPGLAGPYEQYF
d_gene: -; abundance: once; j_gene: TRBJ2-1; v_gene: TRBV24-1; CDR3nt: TGTGCCACCTGCGGACACGACCCTTACAATGAGCAGTTCTTC; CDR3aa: CATCGHDPYNEQFF
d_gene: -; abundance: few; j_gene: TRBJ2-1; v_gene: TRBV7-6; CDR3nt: TGTGCCAGCAGCTTCCAGTCCTACAATGAGCAGTTCTTC; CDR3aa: CASSFQSYNEQFF
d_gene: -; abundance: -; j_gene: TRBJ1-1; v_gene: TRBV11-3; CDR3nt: TGTGCCAGCAGCTCGCACAGGATGAACACTGAAGCTTTCTTT; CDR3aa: CASSSHRMNTEAFF
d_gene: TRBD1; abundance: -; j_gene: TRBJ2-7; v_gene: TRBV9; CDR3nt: TGTGCCAGCAGCCGAACCAGGGAGGGGACAGGGGGAGGCGAGCAGTACTTC; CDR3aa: CASSRTREGTGGGEQYF
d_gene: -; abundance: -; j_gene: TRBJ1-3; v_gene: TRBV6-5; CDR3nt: TGTGCCAGCAGCCTAACAGGGCCGGCTGGAAACACCATATATTTT; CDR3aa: CASSLTGPAGNTIYF
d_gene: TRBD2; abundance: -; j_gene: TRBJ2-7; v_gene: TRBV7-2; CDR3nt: TGTGCCAGCAGCCTCGGGACTAGCGGGACCTACGAGCAGTACTTC; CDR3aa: CASSLGTSGTYEQYF
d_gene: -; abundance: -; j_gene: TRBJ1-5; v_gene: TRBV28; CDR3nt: TGTGCCAGCAGTTTGGGGGGGGTCGAGGGTCAGCCCCAGCATTTT; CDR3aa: CASSLGGVEGQPQHF
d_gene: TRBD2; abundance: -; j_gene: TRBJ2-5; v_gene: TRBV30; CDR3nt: TGTGCCTGGGGAAGAGCGGGAGGGGGGGAGACCCAGTACTTC; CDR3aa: CAWGRAGGGETQYF
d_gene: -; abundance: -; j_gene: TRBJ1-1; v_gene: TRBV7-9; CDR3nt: TGTGCCAGCAGCTTCCCTTCGAGGAACACTGAAGCTTTCTTT; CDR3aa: CASSFPSRNTEAFF
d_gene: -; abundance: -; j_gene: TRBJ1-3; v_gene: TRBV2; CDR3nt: TGTGCCGGCCGACTTAGGTCTGGAAACACCATATATTTT; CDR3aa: CAGRLRSGNTIYF
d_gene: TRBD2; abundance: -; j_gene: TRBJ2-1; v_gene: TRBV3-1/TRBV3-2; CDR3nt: TGTGCCAGCAGCCAAAATGACCCGACTAGCGGGAGGAGATGGGGCACAGATGAGCAGTTCTTC; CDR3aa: CASSQNDPTSGRRWGTDEQFF